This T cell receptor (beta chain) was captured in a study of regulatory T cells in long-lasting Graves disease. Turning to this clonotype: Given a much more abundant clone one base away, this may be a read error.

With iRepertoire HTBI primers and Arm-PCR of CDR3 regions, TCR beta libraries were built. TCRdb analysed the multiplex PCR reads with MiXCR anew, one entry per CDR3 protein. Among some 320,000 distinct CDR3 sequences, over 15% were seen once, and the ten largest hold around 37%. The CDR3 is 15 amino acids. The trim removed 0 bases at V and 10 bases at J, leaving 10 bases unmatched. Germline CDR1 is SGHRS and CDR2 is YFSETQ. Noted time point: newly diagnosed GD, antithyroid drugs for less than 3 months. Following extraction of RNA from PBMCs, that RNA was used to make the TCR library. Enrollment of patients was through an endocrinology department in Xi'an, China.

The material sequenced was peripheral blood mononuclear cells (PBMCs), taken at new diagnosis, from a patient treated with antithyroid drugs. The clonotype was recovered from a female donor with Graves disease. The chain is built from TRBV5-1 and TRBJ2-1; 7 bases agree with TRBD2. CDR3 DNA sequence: TGCGCCAGCAGCTTGGACGTGGGAGGGCCAAGGGAGCAGTTCTTC. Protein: CASSLDVGGPREQFF.